This T cell receptor beta chain was recorded in a study of T cell responses to AZD1222 COVID-19 vaccine. TCRdb's copy holds only in-frame clones and misses some; the assay was immunoSEQ multiplex PCR. Found here are about 140,000 clones, about 90% of them singletons; the top ten hold 7.5% to 9.5%. CDR1 is KGHDR, CDR2 SFDVKD, per germline. The V end lost 7 bases, the J end lost 5 bases, and 5 bases lay between the germline ends. The length of the CDR3 is 11 residues. The chain recombines TRBV24-1 with TRBJ2-1; no clear D gene. The TCR originated in an adult who received the MenACWY meningococcal vaccine as a control. The specimen comprised peripheral blood, sampled 28 days after the second dose of the MenACWY control vaccine. CDR3 sequence (DNA): TGTGCCACCAGCCTCAACAATGAGCAGTTCTTC. As protein: CATSLNNEQFF.